Listed here are 20 T cell receptor beta chains from one sample, sequenced in a study of cytomegalovirus exposure and HLA in healthy donors. With 60 Vbeta and 13 Jbeta primers, the PCR was carried out. Only in-frame clones appear in the TCRdb table, and some are missing; sequencing was by immunoSEQ multiplex PCR. This specimen shows some 180,000 clones; the ten leading clones hold approximately 6.9%. The sequenced material came from PBMCs. The receptors here all came from a man aged 25-45 years in good health and CMV-seronegative.

V gene TRBV19 combines with J gene TRBJ1-5; TRBD1 aligns across 9 bases. The germline V gene encodes CDR1 LNHDA and CDR2 SQIVND (reference sequence). The V and J ends lost 2 bases and 2 bases, in that order; junction bases with no gene match: 7. The CDR3 length is 17 residues. CDR3 region: CASSIYGQGFGNQPQHF. Here the CDR3 DNA reads TGTGCCAGTAGTATATACGGACAGGGGTTTGGCAATCAGCCCCAGCATTTT.

This chain links TRBV18 with TRBJ1-2; tentatively, D is TRBD1 (5 bases). This CDR3 has 14 amino acids. In germline, CDR1 is KGHSH, CDR2 LQKENI. With 6 bases removed from V and 2 bases from J, the gap between germline ends came to 13 bases. The CDR3 protein is CASSPASGNYGYTF. In DNA form, the CDR3 reads TGTGCCAGCTCTCCTGCTTCAGGGAACTATGGCTACACCTTC.

The genes are TRBV6-1 and TRBJ1-2; TRBD1 is a possible D gene (5 bases). V was clipped by 1 base and J by 5 bases, with 14 bases between them. CDR3 size: 15 residues. The germline CDR1 and CDR2 sequences are MNHNS and SASEGT. The CDR3 region has the DNA TGTGCCAGCAGTGAAGGCCCAGGGATCCAGTATGGCTACACCTTC. It translates to CASSEGPGIQYGYTF.

This rearrangement joins TRBV7-9 to TRBJ2-5, with D possibly being TRBD1 (6 bases). The J call may not be correct, given that the DNA end is closer to TRBJ2-7. The CDR3 is 16 residues long. Looked up from germline, CDR1 is SEHNR and CDR2 is FQNEAQ (reference sequence). CDR3 bases: TGTGCCAGCAGCTTAGGCAGCTGGACAGAAGCCTACGAGCAGTACTTC. Translated: CASSLGSWTEAYEQYF.

The J gene is TRBJ2-3, the V gene TRBV29-1; 8 bases fit TRBD2. The V gene's germline CDR1 is SQVTM and CDR2 ANQGSEA. The CDR3 consists of 14 residues. V shed 3 bases and J 4 bases; nucleotides not matched to a gene: 6. This CDR3 reads CSVDTAGVADTQYF. CDR3 bases: TGCAGCGTTGACACAGCGGGAGTAGCAGATACGCAGTATTTT.

This chain uses TRBV4-2 with TRBJ2-6; D perhaps matches TRBD1 (7 bases). CDR3 length: 18 amino acids. CDR1 and CDR2 from the germline V gene are LGHNA and YNFKEQ. The V end was cut by 1 base, the J end by 1 base, with 14 bases between. CDR3 sequence: CASSQAPGGWSGANVLTF. The CDR3 DNA is TGTGCCAGCAGCCAAGCACCAGGGGGGTGGTCTGGGGCCAACGTCCTGACTTTC.

V is TRBV5-4 and J is TRBJ1-1, with D possibly TRBD1 on 6 matching bases. The CDR3 loop spans 14 amino acids. Trimming removed 4 bases from V and 1 base from J, with 11 bases in between. Germline lookup yields CDR1 SGHNT and CDR2 YYREEE (reference sequence). Here the CDR3 DNA reads TGTGCCAGCAGCCCAGGGGTAGAGAACACTGAAGCTTTCTTT. Translating it yields CASSPGVENTEAFF.

J is TRBJ2-2 and V is TRBV28; possible D gene TRBD1, 6 bases. Germline CDR1 is MDHEN and CDR2 is SYDVKM. The V end lost 5 bases, the J end lost 1 base, and 14 bases lay between the germline ends. The CDR3 runs to 16 residues. The DNA for the CDR3 is TGTGCCAGCAGTAGACTGGGACAAATGAACACCGGGGAGCTGTTTTTT. It translates to CASSRLGQMNTGELFF. The full variable domain, completed using reference TRBV28 and TRBJ2-2, is DVKVTQSSRYLVKRTGEKVFLECVQDMDHENMFWYRQDPGLGLRLIYFSYDVKMKEKGDIPEGYSVSREKKERFSLILESASTNQTSMYLCASSRLGQMNTGELFFGEGSRLTVL.

CDR3: CASSYGQGIPYEQYF. DNA for the CDR3: TGTGCCAGCAGCTATGGACAGGGAATACCCTACGAGCAGTACTTC. V usage is TRBV5-4 and J usage is TRBJ2-7; 8 nucleotides line up with TRBD1. The germline V gene encodes CDR1 SGHNT and CDR2 YYREEE (reference sequence). The CDR3 spans 15 residues. With V trimmed by 3 bases and J by 2 bases, 7 bases remained unmatched.

The chain carries TRBV19 and TRBJ2-3; 7 bases align to TRBD1. CDR1 LNHDA and CDR2 SQIVND come from the germline V gene (reference sequence). After removal of 6 bases from V and 0 bases from J, the junction contained 9 bases not matched to a gene. The length of the CDR3 is 16 residues. CDR3 residues: CASSDRQGYSTDTQYF. The DNA for the CDR3 is TGTGCCAGTAGCGATCGACAGGGATACAGCACAGATACGCAGTATTTT.

The V gene is TRBV28, the J gene TRBJ2-6; D might be TRBD2 (5 bases). Germline values: CDR1 MDHEN, CDR2 SYDVKM. This CDR3 contains 16 residues. Trimming removed 6 bases from V and 0 bases from J, with 12 bases in between. The DNA of the CDR3 is TGTGCCAGCAGCCCCGAGGGTCTCTCTGGGGCCAACGTCCTGACTTTC. It specifies CASSPEGLSGANVLTF.

V and J are TRBV11-3 and TRBJ2-5; a weak D match, TRBD2 (6 bases). The CDR3 has 15 residues. Germline CDR1 SGHNT, CDR2 YENEEA. V was trimmed by 5 bases and J by 5 bases, leaving 18 bases between them. The CDR3 here is CASSARRDFRETQYF. CDR3 nucleotides: TGTGCCAGCAGCGCGCGCCGGGACTTTAGGGAGACCCAGTACTTC.

V usage is TRBV28 and J usage is TRBJ2-1; D is possibly TRBD1 (5 bases). The CDR3 is 14 residues long. In germline, CDR1 is MDHEN, CDR2 SYDVKM. V lost 2 bases, J lost 4 bases, and 9 bases lay in between. In DNA form, the CDR3 reads TGTGCCAGCAGTTTAGGACCAGGGTACAATGAGCAGTTCTTC. Encoded protein: CASSLGPGYNEQFF.

This rearrangement joins TRBV7-2 to TRBJ1-2, with D possibly matching TRBD1 (6 bases). This CDR3 comprises 13 residues. Trimming cost V 5 bases and J 8 bases, with 15 bases left between them. Germline V gene sequence: CDR1 SGHTA, CDR2 FQGNSA. The CDR3 nucleotides are TGTGCCAGCAGCCTCCCGGGGGGCAACGGCTACACCTTC. This sequence encodes CASSLPGGNGYTF. The complete variable domain, with remaining parts taken from reference TRBV7-2 and TRBJ1-2, reads GAGVSQSPSNKVTEKGKDVELRCDPISGHTALYWYRQSLGQGLEFLIYFQGNSAPDKSGLPSDRFSAERTGGSVSTLTIQRTQQEDSAVYLCASSLPGGNGYTFGSGTRLTVV.

This chain uses TRBV7-8 with TRBJ1-2; a weak D match, TRBD1 (5 bases). CDR1 is SGHVS and CDR2 is FQNEAQ in the germline V gene. This CDR3 has 16 amino acids. V dropped 0 bases and J dropped 6 bases, with 17 bases sitting between them. This CDR3 is CASSLATDSRSNGYTF. The DNA for the CDR3 is TGTGCCAGCAGCTTAGCTACCGACAGCCGTTCGAATGGCTACACCTTC.

V and J are TRBV19 and TRBJ2-5; TRBD1 matches 8 bases. The CDR3 has 14 residues. J lost 4 bases, V lost 2 bases, and 3 bases had no gene match. Germline V gene data show CDR1 as LNHDA and CDR2 as SQIVND (reference sequence). CDR3 DNA sequence: TGTGCCAGTAGTATAAACAGGGGGACAGAGACCCAGTACTTC. It yields the protein CASSINRGTETQYF.

The chain combines TRBV29-1 with TRBJ2-1; 7 nucleotides agree with TRBD2. The CDR3 length is 14 residues. Germline values: CDR1 SQVTM, CDR2 ANQGSEA. With 5 bases clipped from V and 0 bases from J, the junction kept 4 bases outside the gene matches. In DNA, the CDR3 is TGCAGCGTTATAGGGACTACCTCCTACAATGAGCAGTTCTTC. Its translation is CSVIGTTSYNEQFF.

This chain links TRBV7-2 with TRBJ1-2; 12 bases fit TRBD1. Germline CDR1 SGHTA, CDR2 FQGNSA. V lost 5 bases and J lost 6; bases outside the gene matches: 16. The CDR3 consists of 18 residues. CDR3 loop: CASSPSPYRDRGRNGYTF. For the CDR3, the DNA is TGTGCCAGCAGCCCCTCACCATACCGGGACAGGGGGCGGAATGGCTACACCTTC.

Of note for this clone: One end of the junction varies from germline; a read error may be responsible. The rearrangement links TRBV10-3 to TRBJ1-1; D is possibly TRBD1 (6 bases). Germline-derived CDR1 and CDR2 are ENHRY and SYGVKD. The CDR3 covers 14 residues. The CDR3 DNA sequence: TGTACCATCAGTGAACAGGGTAGGGACACTGAAGCTTTCTTT. This gives the protein CTISEQGRDTEAFF.

This chain connects TRBV10-1 to TRBJ2-3, with 9 positions matching TRBD1. Trimming took 6 bases from V and 4 from J; bases not matched to a gene: 8. In germline, CDR1 is WNHNN, CDR2 SYGVQD (reference sequence). The CDR3 consists of 15 residues. The CDR3 loop reads CASSGGTGSADTQYF. The CDR3 DNA sequence: TGCGCCAGCAGCGGTGGGACAGGGTCGGCAGATACGCAGTATTTT.